This record looks at one T cell receptor beta chain sequence and its context. Its specificity is unknown. The entry originates in a study of T cell responses to AZD1222 COVID-19 vaccine. Findings and caveats of the study: Unmutated regions of variants are reportedly targeted by nearly half of spike-specific TCRs. In a largely white British group with more females than males, clonal diversity was possibly underestimated. Regions 160-218 and 743-854 dominated among vaccine-associated CD4 TCRs spanning spike. Repertoire samples came only from after the peak T cell response.

This table comes from immunoSEQ multiplex PCR, and its TCRdb copy is limited to in-frame clones, with some not included. The sample yields 66,000 or so clones, around 74% seen once. The CDR3 runs 16 residues. Looked up from germline, CDR1 is SGHRS and CDR2 is YFSETQ. The ends were cut back, 5 bases at V and 0 bases at J, with 15 bases in the middle. This TCR came from an adult in good health. The sample was peripheral blood, taken on day 0 of MenACWY control vaccination. V usage is TRBV5-1 and J usage is TRBJ2-1; no firm D call. The CDR3 loop reads CASRPSRLSSYNEQFF. Here the CDR3 DNA reads TGCGCCAGCAGGCCCTCTCGTCTAAGCTCCTACAATGAGCAGTTCTTC.